This T cell receptor (beta chain) came from a study of blood T cell repertoires in COVID-19. Germline V gives CDR1 SGHRS, CDR2 YFSETQ. The germline V and J ends were trimmed by 2 bases and 4 bases, with 9 bases remaining between them. The CDR3 totals 14 residues. Profiling relied on immunoSEQ multiplex PCR, and the TCRdb table lists in-frame clones only, not all of them. Of roughly 150,000 clones listed, 85% to 90% were seen once; the top ten hold roughly 6.1%. The sample taken for sequencing was peripheral blood. The genes are TRBV5-1 and TRBJ2-2; D gene uncertain. The origin of this receptor is a man older than 75 with acute or convalescent COVID-19. The CDR3 DNA is TGCGCCAGCAGCTTACGAGGATCCACCGGGGAGCTGTTTTTT. Its translation: CASSLRGSTGELFF.